Listed here are 10 T cell receptor beta chains from one sample, sequenced in a study of T cells in Graves' hyperthyroidism and ophthalmopathy. TCR beta CDR3 regions were amplified from RNA. A set of HTBI primers served as the primers for a first-round RT-PCR of the TCR CDR3. TCRdb fed the multiplex PCR reads into MiXCR, producing one record per CDR3 protein. The table includes about 210,000 distinct CDR3 sequences, over 15% detected once. Material: blood. The receptor source for this set is a man between 45 and 60 years old with Graves' hyperthyroidism.

In its sample, this clonotype was seen a few times. Written as DNA, the CDR3 is TGTGCCAGTAGTATAGATCTAGCGGGAGTAGGCGAGCAGTACTTC. Translated, it gives CASSIDLAGVGEQYF. The gene calls are TRBV19 and TRBJ2-7; TRBD2 matches at 10 bases. CDR3 size: 15 residues. V shed 0 bases and J 6 bases; nucleotides not matched to a gene: 5. Germline V gene sequence: CDR1 LNHDA, CDR2 SQIVND (reference sequence).

Note on this clonotype: This may arise from a read error, as a much more abundant clone is one base away. CDR3 in amino acids: CTGTRDPPYTF. CDR3 nucleotide sequence: TGTACCGGGACGCGGGACCCTCCTTACACCTTC. The chain carries TRBV30 and TRBJ1-2; tentatively, D is TRBD1 (5 bases). This CDR3 region has 11 residues. Germline CDR1 reads GTSNPN; CDR2 reads SVGIG (reference sequence). The entire variable domain, with the rest obtained from reference TRBV30 and TRBJ1-2, is as follows: SQTIHQWPATLVQPVGSPLSLECTVEGTSNPNLYWYRQAAGRGLQLLFYSVGIGQISSEVPQNLSASRPQDRQFILSSKKLLLSDSGFYLCTGTRDPPYTFGSGTRLTVV.

This clonotype was found many times. The chain carries TRBV30 and TRBJ2-2; D is ambiguous. V was cut by 2 bases and J by 5 bases, with 21 bases left in between. CDR1 and CDR2 (germline): GTSNPN, SVGIG (reference sequence). The CDR3 loop spans 17 amino acids. In nucleotides, the CDR3 is TGTGCCTGGAGTTTGAATAGCCGGGTCGCCGTAACCGGGGAGCTGTTTTTT. This codes for CAWSLNSRVAVTGELFF.

The CDR3 bases are TGCAGTGCTTTAGCGGGAGCGCTCGGGGAGCTGTTTTTT. As protein: CSALAGALGELFF. This chain joins TRBV20-1 and TRBJ2-2, with TRBD2 matching 9 bases. V was clipped by 5 bases and J by 7 bases; unmatched bases: 5. This CDR3 is 13 amino acids long. The germline gives CDR1 DFQATT, CDR2 SNEGSKA (reference sequence).

In this sample, this clonotype turned up a few times. This sequence joins TRBV5-7 and TRBJ2-1; 13 positions match TRBD2. TRBV5-7 is classed as an ORF, of uncertain function. Trimming took 3 bases from V and 0 from J; bases not matched to a gene: 6. This CDR3 region has 18 residues. The CDR3 protein is CASSWPRLAGGSYNEQFF. CDR3 nucleotides: TGTGCCAGCAGCTGGCCCCGACTAGCGGGAGGCTCCTACAATGAGCAGTTCTTC.

This clonotype was found many times. V gene TRBV28 combines with J gene TRBJ2-1; TRBD2 matches 13 bases. CDR1 and CDR2 (germline): MDHEN, SYDVKM. The CDR3 has 19 residues. The V gene end was trimmed by 5 bases and the J gene end by 0 bases; junction bases not matched to a gene: 10. CDR3 residues: CASSEFPGLAGSSYNEQFF. DNA of the CDR3: TGTGCCAGCAGTGAATTCCCGGGACTAGCGGGAAGCTCCTACAATGAGCAGTTCTTC.

This clonotype has just a few counts. V and J are TRBV5-1 and TRBJ2-3; 7 bases fit TRBD2. The ends lost 0 bases at V and 2 bases at J; junction bases unmatched: 6. CDR1 is SGHRS, CDR2 YFSETQ, per germline. The CDR3 covers 16 residues. CDR3 protein: CASSLAGGRDTDTQYF. The CDR3 DNA is TGCGCCAGCAGCTTGGCCGGCGGGAGAGACACAGATACGCAGTATTTT.

A few counts support this clonotype. The J gene is TRBJ2-2, the V gene TRBV6-1, with D possibly being TRBD2 (5 bases). The V and J ends lost 7 bases and 3 bases respectively, with 18 bases between them. The CDR3 is 16 residues long. Germline CDR1 MNHNS, CDR2 SASEGT. The CDR3 loop is CASIAGSPGYTGELFF. As DNA, the CDR3 is TGTGCCAGCATCGCAGGCTCCCCGGGGTACACCGGGGAGCTGTTTTTT.

Ten or more counts support this clonotype. The chain joins TRBV28 to TRBJ2-7; D gene unclear. The CDR3 totals 11 residues. V was trimmed by 3 bases and J by 13 bases, leaving 13 bases between them. Germline V gene data show CDR1 as MDHEN and CDR2 as SYDVKM. CDR3 in amino acids: CASSLEGRRYF. The CDR3 DNA is TGTGCCAGCAGTTTGGAAGGTCGGAGATACTTC.

This clonotype occurred many times. The rearrangement uses TRBV28 and TRBJ2-3; unclear D gene. Germline assignment: CDR1 MDHEN and CDR2 SYDVKM. V was shortened by 10 bases and J by 4 bases, with 12 bases between the two germline ends. CDR3 length equals 12 residues. The CDR3 reads CATLTGSDTQYF. DNA of the CDR3: TGTGCCACACTAACCGGGTCAGATACGCAGTATTTT.